A selection of T cell receptor beta chains follows, all from one sample in a study of cytomegalovirus exposure and HLA in healthy donors. The protocol was immunoSEQ multiplex PCR, while the TCRdb copy is restricted to in-frame clones and leaves out a portion. The sample has 80,000 or so clones, about four fifths seen once. Sequenced: PBMCs. The receptors come from a man aged 40-49 years in good health and CMV-seronegative. CDR3s include the opening cysteine and the closing phenylalanine or tryptophan. D genes are given only for firm matches. Only part of the rows carry a size: once, few, many, or a class if the clone is expanded.

D	size	V	J	CDR3	DNA
NA	NA	TRBV30	TRBJ2-2	CAWSVRFGSIYLGELFF	TGTGCCTGGAGTGTACGTTTCGGGAGTATATACCTCGGGGAGCTGTTTTTT
NA	NA	TRBV5-1	TRBJ1-6	CASREGSLNSPLHF	TGCGCCAGCAGAGAGGGTTCACTTAATTCACCCCTCCACTTT
NA	NA	TRBV6-1	TRBJ1-5	CASNLDSNQPQHF	TGTGCCAGCAACCTAGACAGCAATCAGCCCCAGCATTTT
NA	NA	TRBV20-1	TRBJ2-7	CSVVARYEQYF	TGCAGTGTAGTAGCGAGGTACGAGCAGTACTTC
NA	once	TRBV5-4	TRBJ2-7	CASSLRDKTYEQYF	TGTGCCAGCAGCTTACGGGACAAAACCTACGAGCAGTACTTC
NA	NA	TRBV27	TRBJ1-6	CASSLLGGGSPLHF	TGTGCCAGCAGTTTATTGGGAGGAGGATCACCCCTCCACTTT
NA	NA	TRBV5-1	TRBJ2-5	CASSLVPEETQYF	TGCGCCAGCAGCTTGGTGCCAGAAGAGACCCAGTACTTC
TRBD1	NA	TRBV6-5	TRBJ1-2	CASSTTGTVPYGYTF	TGTGCCAGCAGTACCACCGGGACAGTACCCTATGGCTACACCTTC
NA	NA	TRBV5-1	TRBJ2-2	CASSLGGENTGELFF	TGCGCCAGCAGCTTGGGGGGGGAAAACACCGGGGAGCTGTTTTTT
TRBD1	NA	TRBV5-1	TRBJ1-2	CASSSLGQGAGYTF	TGCGCCAGCAGCTCCCTTGGACAGGGGGCTGGCTACACCTTC
TRBD2	NA	TRBV4-1	TRBJ2-7	CASSQEGGYEQYF	TGCGCCAGCAGCCAAGAGGGAGGGTACGAGCAGTACTTC
TRBD1	NA	TRBV6-5	TRBJ2-3	CASSYTDRGTQYF	TGTGCCAGCAGTTACACGGACAGGGGAACGCAGTATTTT
TRBD1	NA	TRBV5-1	TRBJ2-7	CACSPDRVPYEQYF	TGCGCCTGCAGCCCGGACAGGGTTCCCTACGAGCAGTACTTC
TRBD1	NA	TRBV9	TRBJ1-4	CASSVTGQNEKLFF	TGTGCCAGCAGCGTTACGGGACAGAATGAAAAACTGTTTTTT
NA	NA	TRBV19	TRBJ1-4	CASSIGRLANEKLFF	TGTGCCAGTAGTATTGGGAGACTAGCTAATGAAAAACTGTTTTTT
NA	NA	TRBV2	TRBJ1-6	CASSEYGEGNSPLHF	TGTGCCAGCAGTGAATACGGGGAAGGGAATTCACCCCTCCACTTT
TRBD1	NA	TRBV18	TRBJ2-5	CASSRTQGAEETQYF	TGTGCCAGCTCACGAACTCAGGGGGCTGAAGAGACCCAGTACTTC
TRBD2	NA	TRBV7-6	TRBJ2-3	CASSPSGGGTDTQYF	TGTGCCAGCAGCCCGAGCGGGGGGGGCACAGATACGCAGTATTTT
TRBD2	NA	TRBV28	TRBJ2-4	CASSFPPSGGAARDIQYF	TGTGCCAGCAGTTTCCCCCCTAGCGGGGGGGCCGCTCGTGACATTCAGTACTTC
NA	NA	TRBV9	TRBJ2-3	CASSAVFPPDTQYF	TGTGCCAGCAGCGCTGTCTTTCCCCCAGATACGCAGTATTTT
NA	NA	TRBV27	TRBJ1-2	CASSLSKGVTANYGYTF	TGTGCCAGCAGTTTATCGAAGGGGGTTACAGCTAACTATGGCTACACCTTC
NA	NA	TRBV6-5	TRBJ1-5	CASSSPGLNQPQHF	TGTGCCAGCAGTTCCCCAGGGCTGAATCAGCCCCAGCATTTT
NA	NA	TRBV6-1	TRBJ2-1	CASSITNPPNEQFF	TGTGCCAGCAGTATAACTAATCCCCCCAATGAGCAGTTCTTC
TRBD1	NA	TRBV29-1	TRBJ1-4	CSAFVPGQGNEKLFF	TGCAGCGCCTTCGTTCCGGGACAGGGGAATGAAAAACTGTTTTTT
NA	NA	TRBV4-3	TRBJ1-2	CASSQVGQSNYGYTF	TGCGCCAGCAGCCAAGTCGGACAGTCCAACTATGGCTACACCTTC
TRBD1	NA	TRBV7-9	TRBJ2-7	CSSSAGTGPYEQYF	TGTTCCAGCAGCGCTGGGACAGGGCCCTACGAGCAGTACTTC
NA	NA	TRBV11-2	TRBJ1-2	CASSRQTYYGYTF	TGTGCCAGCAGCCGACAGACCTACTATGGCTACACCTTC
NA	NA	TRBV6-5	TRBJ1-5	CASSPNNQPQHF	TGTGCCAGCAGTCCCAACAATCAGCCCCAGCATTTT
NA	NA	TRBV6-1	TRBJ1-1	CASSVSGENTEAFF	TGTGCCAGCAGTGTGTCAGGGGAGAACACTGAAGCTTTCTTT
TRBD1	NA	TRBV9	TRBJ1-1	CASSVGGQVRATEAFF	TGTGCCAGCAGCGTAGGGGGACAGGTCCGGGCCACTGAAGCTTTCTTT
NA	few	TRBV19	TRBJ1-2	CASSAGPLRDGYTF	TGTGCCAGTAGTGCTGGCCCACTGAGGGATGGCTACACCTTC
TRBD1	NA	TRBV29-1	TRBJ1-4	CSVIQGFNEKLFF	TGCAGCGTTATACAGGGGTTCAATGAAAAACTGTTTTTT
TRBD2	few	TRBV4-1	TRBJ2-3	CASSQGSGGAGYNTDTQYF	TGCGCCAGCAGCCAGGGAAGCGGGGGGGCCGGATATAACACAGATACGCAGTATTTT
TRBD1	NA	TRBV5-1	TRBJ2-3	CASSLQQGATDTQYF	TGCGCCAGCAGCTTACAACAGGGGGCCACAGATACGCAGTATTTT
TRBD1	NA	TRBV5-8	TRBJ1-5	CASSLVLTGVPYQPQHF	TGTGCCAGCAGCTTGGTACTTACAGGGGTCCCCTATCAGCCCCAGCATTTT
TRBD1	NA	TRBV9	TRBJ2-7	CASSNGQGVREQYF	TGTGCCAGCAGCAACGGGCAGGGGGTACGAGAGCAGTACTTC
NA	NA	TRBV6-1	TRBJ1-1	CASSDDSRDTEAFF	TGTGCCAGCAGTGATGACAGCAGGGACACTGAAGCTTTCTTT
TRBD1	NA	TRBV25-1	TRBJ1-5	CASSRQGDQPQHF	TGTGCCAGTTCCAGACAGGGGGATCAGCCCCAGCATTTT
NA	NA	TRBV27	TRBJ1-5	CASSLTSPGNQPQHF	TGTGCCAGCAGTTTAACCTCTCCGGGCAATCAGCCCCAGCATTTT
NA	NA	TRBV2	TRBJ1-1	CASRGGGYTEAFF	TGTGCCAGCAGGGGAGGTGGATACACTGAAGCTTTCTTT
TRBD2	NA	TRBV4-3	TRBJ2-3	CASSQDLWTSGVADTQYF	TGCGCCAGCAGCCAAGATCTGTGGACTAGCGGGGTTGCAGATACGCAGTATTTT
TRBD2	NA	TRBV7-7	TRBJ2-2	CASSPSGGVLKGTGELFF	TGTGCTAGCAGCCCCTCCGGGGGGGTCCTTAAGGGTACCGGGGAGCTGTTTTTT
TRBD1	few	TRBV5-1	TRBJ1-1	CASSPGTANTEAFF	TGCGCCAGCAGCCCAGGGACAGCGAACACTGAAGCTTTCTTT
TRBD1	few	TRBV4-1	TRBJ1-2	CASSPYGQGADGYTF	TGCGCCAGCAGCCCCTACGGACAGGGGGCTGATGGCTACACCTTC
TRBD1	NA	TRBV6-1	TRBJ2-2	CASSERGGPNTGELFF	TGTGCCAGCAGTGAGAGAGGGGGCCCAAACACCGGGGAGCTGTTTTTT
TRBD1	few	TRBV5-1	TRBJ2-7	CASSLGVTGGIMYEQYF	TGCGCCAGCAGCTTGGGGGTGACAGGGGGCATCATGTACGAGCAGTACTTC